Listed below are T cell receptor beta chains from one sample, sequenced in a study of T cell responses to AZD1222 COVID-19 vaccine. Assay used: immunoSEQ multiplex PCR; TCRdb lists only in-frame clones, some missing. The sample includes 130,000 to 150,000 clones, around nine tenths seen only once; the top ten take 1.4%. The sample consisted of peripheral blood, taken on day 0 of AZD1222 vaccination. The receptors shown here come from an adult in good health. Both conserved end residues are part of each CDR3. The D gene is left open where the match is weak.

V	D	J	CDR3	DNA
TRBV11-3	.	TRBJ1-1	CASSLDGPAEAFF	TGTGCCAGCAGCTTAGACGGTCCCGCTGAAGCTTTCTTT
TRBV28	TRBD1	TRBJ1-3	CASSSPGGASGNTIYF	TGTGCCAGCAGTTCCCCAGGGGGGGCCTCTGGAAACACCATATATTTT
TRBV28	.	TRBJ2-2	CASKDSNTGELFF	TGTGCCAGCAAAGACTCTAACACCGGGGAGCTGTTTTTT
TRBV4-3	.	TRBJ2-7	CASSPRFFRDKNYEQYF	TGCGCCAGCAGCCCCCGGTTTTTCCGGGACAAGAACTACGAGCAGTACTTC
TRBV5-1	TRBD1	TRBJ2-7	CASSPTRNHRGGFYEQYF	TGCGCCAGCAGCCCCACACGAAACCACAGGGGTGGTTTCTACGAGCAGTACTTC
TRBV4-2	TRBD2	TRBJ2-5	CASSQDDRGGPETQYF	TGTGCCAGCAGCCAAGATGACCGGGGGGGCCCAGAGACCCAGTACTTC
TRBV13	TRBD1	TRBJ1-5	CASSRTGRNQPQHF	TGTGCCAGCAGCCGGACAGGGAGGAATCAGCCCCAGCATTTT
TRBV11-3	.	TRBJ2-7	CASSLGSPPTYEQYF	TGTGCCAGCAGCTTAGGCTCCCCGCCGACCTACGAGCAGTACTTC
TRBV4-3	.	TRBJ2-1	CASSPFKRDSYNEQFF	TGCGCCAGCAGCCCATTCAAGAGGGACTCCTACAATGAGCAGTTCTTC
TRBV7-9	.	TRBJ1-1	CASSTSYGGEAFF	TGTGCCAGCAGCACATCGTATGGGGGTGAAGCTTTCTTT
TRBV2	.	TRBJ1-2	CAGSGRGDGYTF	TGTGCCGGCAGCGGCAGGGGAGATGGCTACACCTTC
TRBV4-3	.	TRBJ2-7	CASSQGVSGQSSYEQYF	TGCGCCAGCAGCCAAGGGGTTTCGGGTCAGAGCTCCTACGAGCAGTACTTC
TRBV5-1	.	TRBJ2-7	CASSQTGSGYEQYF	TGCGCCAGCAGCCAAACAGGGAGTGGATACGAGCAGTACTTC
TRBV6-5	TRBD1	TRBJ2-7	CASNTDRVLVEQYF	TGTGCCAGCAACACCGACAGGGTTCTGGTCGAGCAGTACTTC
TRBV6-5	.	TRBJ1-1	CASSYAGTGTEAFF	TGTGCCAGCAGTTACGCAGGGACGGGGACTGAAGCTTTCTTT
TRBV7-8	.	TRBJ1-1	CASSLFNSRNTEAFF	TGTGCCAGCAGCTTATTCAACAGTAGGAACACTGAAGCTTTCTTT
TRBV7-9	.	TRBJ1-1	CASSLERNTEAFF	TGTGCCAGCAGCTTGGAGAGGAACACTGAAGCTTTCTTT
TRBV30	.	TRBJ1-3	CAWSAQVGNTIYF	TGTGCCTGGAGTGCACAGGTAGGAAACACCATATATTTT
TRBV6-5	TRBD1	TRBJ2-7	CASSYFSGGEQYF	TGTGCCAGCAGTTACTTCTCAGGGGGCGAGCAGTACTTC